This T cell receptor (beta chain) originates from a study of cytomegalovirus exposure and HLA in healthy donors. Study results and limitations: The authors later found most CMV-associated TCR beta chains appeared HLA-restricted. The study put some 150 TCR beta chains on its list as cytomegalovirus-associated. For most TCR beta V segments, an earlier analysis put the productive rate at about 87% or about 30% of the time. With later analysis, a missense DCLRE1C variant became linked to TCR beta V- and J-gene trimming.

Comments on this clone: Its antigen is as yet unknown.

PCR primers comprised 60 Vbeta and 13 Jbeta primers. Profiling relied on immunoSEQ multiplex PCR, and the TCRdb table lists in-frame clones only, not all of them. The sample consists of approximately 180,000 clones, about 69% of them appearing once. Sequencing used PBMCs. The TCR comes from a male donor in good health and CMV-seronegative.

The CDR3 DNA sequence: TGTGCCATCAGTACCATTCAGGGGATACTATCCTACGAGCAGTACTTC. Translating it yields CAISTIQGILSYEQYF. The genes are TRBV10-3 and TRBJ2-7; D is possibly TRBD1 (6 bases). The V end was cut by 5 bases, the J end by 1 base, with 18 bases between. Germline CDR1 ENHRY, CDR2 SYGVKD. The CDR3 contains 16 residues.